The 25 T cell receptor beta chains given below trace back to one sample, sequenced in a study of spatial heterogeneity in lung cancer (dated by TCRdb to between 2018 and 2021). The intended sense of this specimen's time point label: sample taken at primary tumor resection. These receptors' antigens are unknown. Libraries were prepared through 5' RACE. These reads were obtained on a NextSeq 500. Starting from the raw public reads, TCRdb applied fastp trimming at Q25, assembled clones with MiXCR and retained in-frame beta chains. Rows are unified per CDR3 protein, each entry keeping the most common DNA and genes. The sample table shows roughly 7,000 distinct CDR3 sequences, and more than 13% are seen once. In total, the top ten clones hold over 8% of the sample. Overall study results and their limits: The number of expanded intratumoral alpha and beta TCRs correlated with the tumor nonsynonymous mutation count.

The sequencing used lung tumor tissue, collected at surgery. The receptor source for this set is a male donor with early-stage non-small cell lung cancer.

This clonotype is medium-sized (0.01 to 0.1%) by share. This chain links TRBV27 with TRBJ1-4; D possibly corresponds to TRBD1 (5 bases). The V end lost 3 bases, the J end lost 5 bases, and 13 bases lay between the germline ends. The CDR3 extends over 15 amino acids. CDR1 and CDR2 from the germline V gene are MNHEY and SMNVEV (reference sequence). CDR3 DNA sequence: TGTGCCAGCAGTTTGGGTCAGGGAAAGAATGAAAAACTGTTTTTT. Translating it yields CASSLGQGKNEKLFF.

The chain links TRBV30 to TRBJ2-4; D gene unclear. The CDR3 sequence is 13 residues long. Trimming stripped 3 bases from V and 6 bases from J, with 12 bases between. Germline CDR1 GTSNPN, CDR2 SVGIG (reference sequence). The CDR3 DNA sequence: TGTGCCTGGAGCCTCAGAGGCCCAAACATTCAGTACTTC. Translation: CAWSLRGPNIQYF.

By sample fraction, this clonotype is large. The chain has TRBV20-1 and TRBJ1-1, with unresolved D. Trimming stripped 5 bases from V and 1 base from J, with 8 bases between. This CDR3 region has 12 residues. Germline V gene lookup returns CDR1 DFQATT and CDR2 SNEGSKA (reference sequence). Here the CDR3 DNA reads TGCAGTGCTCTGGCCACGAACACTGAAGCTTTCTTT. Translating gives CSALATNTEAFF.

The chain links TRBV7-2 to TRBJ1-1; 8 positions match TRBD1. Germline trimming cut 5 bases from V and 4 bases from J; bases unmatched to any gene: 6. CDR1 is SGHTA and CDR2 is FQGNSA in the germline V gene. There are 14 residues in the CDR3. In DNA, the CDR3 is TGTGCCAGCAGCCTACCGACAGGGGCCACTGAAGCTTTCTTT. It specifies CASSLPTGATEAFF.

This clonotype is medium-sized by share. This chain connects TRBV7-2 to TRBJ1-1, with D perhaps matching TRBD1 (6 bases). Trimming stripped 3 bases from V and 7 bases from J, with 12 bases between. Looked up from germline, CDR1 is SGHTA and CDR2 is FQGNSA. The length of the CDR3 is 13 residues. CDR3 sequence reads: CASSFNRVGEAFF. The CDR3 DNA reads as TGTGCCAGCAGCTTTAACAGGGTCGGTGAAGCTTTCTTT.

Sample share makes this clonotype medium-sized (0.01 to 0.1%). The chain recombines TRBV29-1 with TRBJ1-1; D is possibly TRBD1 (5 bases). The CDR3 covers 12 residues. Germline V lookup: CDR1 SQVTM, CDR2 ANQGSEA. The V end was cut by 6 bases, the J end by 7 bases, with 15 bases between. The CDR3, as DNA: TGCAGCGTCCTCGCAGGGATGGATGAAGCTTTCTTT. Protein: CSVLAGMDEAFF.

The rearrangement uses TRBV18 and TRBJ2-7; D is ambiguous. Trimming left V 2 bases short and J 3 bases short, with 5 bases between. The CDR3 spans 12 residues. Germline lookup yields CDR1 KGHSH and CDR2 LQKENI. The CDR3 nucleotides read TGTGCCAGCTCACCATTCGGCTACGAGCAGTACTTC. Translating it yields CASSPFGYEQYF.

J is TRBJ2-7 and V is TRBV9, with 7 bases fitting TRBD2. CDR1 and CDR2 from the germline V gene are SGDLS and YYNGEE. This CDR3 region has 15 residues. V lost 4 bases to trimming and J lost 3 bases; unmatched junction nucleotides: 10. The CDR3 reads CASSPRGDAFYEQYF. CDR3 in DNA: TGTGCCAGCAGCCCCCGGGGGGACGCCTTCTACGAGCAGTACTTC. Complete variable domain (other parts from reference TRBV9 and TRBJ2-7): DSGVTQTPKHLITATGQRVTLRCSPRSGDLSVYWYQQSLDQGLQFLIQYYNGEERAKGNILERFSAQQFPDLHSELNLSSLELGDSALYFCASSPRGDAFYEQYFGPGTRLTVT.

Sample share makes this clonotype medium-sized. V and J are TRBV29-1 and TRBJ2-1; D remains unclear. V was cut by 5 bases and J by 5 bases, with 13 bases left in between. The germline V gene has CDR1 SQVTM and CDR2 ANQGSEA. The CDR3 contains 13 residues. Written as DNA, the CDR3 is TGCAGCGTTCGTCCCGCACTCCACAATGAGCAGTTCTTC. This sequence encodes CSVRPALHNEQFF.

For the CDR3, the DNA is TGTGCCAGCAGACGTAGCGAGAACACCGGGGAGCTGTTTTTT. Encoded protein: CASRRSENTGELFF. This chain joins TRBV2 and TRBJ2-2, with D tentatively TRBD2 (5 bases). V lost 6 bases, J lost 1 base, and 9 bases lay in between. The length of the CDR3 is 14 residues. The germline gives CDR1 SNHLY, CDR2 FYNNEI.

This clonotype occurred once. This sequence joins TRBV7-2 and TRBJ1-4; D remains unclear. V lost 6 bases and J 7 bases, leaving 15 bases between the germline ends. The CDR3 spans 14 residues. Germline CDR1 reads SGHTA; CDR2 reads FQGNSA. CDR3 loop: CASSPNGRREKLFF. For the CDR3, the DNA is TGTGCCAGCAGTCCCAATGGACGGCGTGAAAAACTGTTTTTT.

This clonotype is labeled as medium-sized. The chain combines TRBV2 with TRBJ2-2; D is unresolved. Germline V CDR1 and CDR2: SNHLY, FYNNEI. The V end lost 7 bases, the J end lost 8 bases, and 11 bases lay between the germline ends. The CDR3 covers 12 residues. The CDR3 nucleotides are TGTGCCAGCATCAGGCCACCGGGGGAGCTGTTTTTT. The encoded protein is CASIRPPGELFF.

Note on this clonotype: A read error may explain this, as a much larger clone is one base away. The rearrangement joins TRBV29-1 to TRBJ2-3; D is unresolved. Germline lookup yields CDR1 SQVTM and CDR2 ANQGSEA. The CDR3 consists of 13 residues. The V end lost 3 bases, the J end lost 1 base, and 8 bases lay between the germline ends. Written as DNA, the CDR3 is TGCAGCGTTGAGTGGCATGGCACAGATACGCAGTATTTT. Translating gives CSVEWHGTDTQYF.

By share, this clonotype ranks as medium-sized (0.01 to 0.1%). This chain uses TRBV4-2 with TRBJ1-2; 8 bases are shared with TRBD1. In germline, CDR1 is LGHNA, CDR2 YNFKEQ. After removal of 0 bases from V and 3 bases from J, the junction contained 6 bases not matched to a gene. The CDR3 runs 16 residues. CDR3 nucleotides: TGTGCCAGCAGCCAAGATGGGCAGGGGGCTTACTATGGCTACACCTTC. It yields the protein CASSQDGQGAYYGYTF.

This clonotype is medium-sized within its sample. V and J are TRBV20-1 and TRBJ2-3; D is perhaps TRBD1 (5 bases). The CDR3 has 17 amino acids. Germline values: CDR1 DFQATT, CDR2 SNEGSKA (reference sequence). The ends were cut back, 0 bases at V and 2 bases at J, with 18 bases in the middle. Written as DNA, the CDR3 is TGCAGTGCTAGAGATCCCCTCAGGACGGACAACACAGATACGCAGTATTTT. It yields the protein CSARDPLRTDNTDTQYF.

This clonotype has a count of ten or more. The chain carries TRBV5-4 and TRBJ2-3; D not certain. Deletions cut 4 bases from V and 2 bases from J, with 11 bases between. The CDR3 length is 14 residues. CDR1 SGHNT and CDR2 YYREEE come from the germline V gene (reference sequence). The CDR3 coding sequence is TGTGCCAGCAGCCTTAAGAACCCCACAGATACGCAGTATTTT. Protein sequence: CASSLKNPTDTQYF.

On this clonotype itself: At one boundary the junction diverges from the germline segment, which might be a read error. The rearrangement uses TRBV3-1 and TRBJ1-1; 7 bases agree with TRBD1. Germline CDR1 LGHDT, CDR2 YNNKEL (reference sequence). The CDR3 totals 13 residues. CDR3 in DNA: TGTGCCAGCAGCTCAGTAGGGGGCTTAAAAGCTATCTTT. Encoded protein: CASSSVGGLKAIF. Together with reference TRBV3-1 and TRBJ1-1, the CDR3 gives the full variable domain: DTAVSQTPKYLVTQMGNDKSIKCEQNLGHDTMYWYKQDSKKFLKIMFSYNNKELIINETVPNRFSPKSPDKAHLNLHINSLELGDSAVYFCASSSVGGLKAIFGQGTRLTVV.

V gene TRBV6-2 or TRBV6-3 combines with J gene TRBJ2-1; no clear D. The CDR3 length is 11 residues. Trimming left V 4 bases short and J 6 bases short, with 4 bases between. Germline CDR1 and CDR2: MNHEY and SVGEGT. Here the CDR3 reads CASSLVNEQFF. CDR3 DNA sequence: TGTGCCAGCAGTTTAGTCAATGAGCAGTTCTTC.

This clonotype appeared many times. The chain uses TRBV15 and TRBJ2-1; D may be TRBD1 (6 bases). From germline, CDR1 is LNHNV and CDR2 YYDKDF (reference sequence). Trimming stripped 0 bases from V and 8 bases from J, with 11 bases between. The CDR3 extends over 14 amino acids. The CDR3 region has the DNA TGTGCCACCAGCAGAGATTTAGAGGGGGATGAGCAGTTCTTC. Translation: CATSRDLEGDEQFF.

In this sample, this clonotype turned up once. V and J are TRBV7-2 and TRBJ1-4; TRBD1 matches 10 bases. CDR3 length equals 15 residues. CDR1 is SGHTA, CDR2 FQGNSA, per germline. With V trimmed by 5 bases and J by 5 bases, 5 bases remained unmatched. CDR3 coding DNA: TGTGCCAGCAGCGCCATGGGACAGGGGAATGAAAAACTGTTTTTT. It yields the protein CASSAMGQGNEKLFF.

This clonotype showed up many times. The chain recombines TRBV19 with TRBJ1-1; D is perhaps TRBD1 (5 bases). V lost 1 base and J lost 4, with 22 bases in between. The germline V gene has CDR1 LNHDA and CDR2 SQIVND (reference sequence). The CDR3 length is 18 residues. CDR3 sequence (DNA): TGTGCCAGTAGTATAGGGGGGACCCAAGGGCCCCTTGGCACTGAAGCTTTCTTT. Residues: CASSIGGTQGPLGTEAFF.

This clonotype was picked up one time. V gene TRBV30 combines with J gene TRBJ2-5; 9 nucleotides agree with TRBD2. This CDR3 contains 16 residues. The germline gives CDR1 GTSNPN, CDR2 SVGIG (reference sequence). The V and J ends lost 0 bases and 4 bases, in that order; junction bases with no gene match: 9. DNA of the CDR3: TGTGCCTGGAGTGTCCTAGCGGGGTGGCGGGGAGAGACCCAGTACTTC. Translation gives CAWSVLAGWRGETQYF.

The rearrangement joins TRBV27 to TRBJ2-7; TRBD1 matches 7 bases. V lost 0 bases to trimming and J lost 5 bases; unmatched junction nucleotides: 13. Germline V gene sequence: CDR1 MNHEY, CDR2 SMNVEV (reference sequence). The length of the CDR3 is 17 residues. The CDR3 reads CASSLSRRGGPLNEQYF. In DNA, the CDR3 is TGTGCCAGCAGTTTATCGAGGCGAGGGGGCCCCCTGAACGAGCAGTACTTC.

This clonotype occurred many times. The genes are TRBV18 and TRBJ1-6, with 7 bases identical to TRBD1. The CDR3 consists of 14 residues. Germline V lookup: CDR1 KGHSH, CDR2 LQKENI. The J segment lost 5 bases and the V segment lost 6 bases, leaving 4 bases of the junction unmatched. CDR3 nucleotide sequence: TGTGCCAGCTCTGCAGGGGGAGATAATTCACCCCTCCACTTT. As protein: CASSAGGDNSPLHF.

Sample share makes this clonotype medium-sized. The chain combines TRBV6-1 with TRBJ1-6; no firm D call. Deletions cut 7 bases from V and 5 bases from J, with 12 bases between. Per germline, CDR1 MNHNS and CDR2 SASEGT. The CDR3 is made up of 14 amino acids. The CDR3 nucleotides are TGTGCCAGCACGCTTCTGGAGAATAATTCACCCCTCCACTTT. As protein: CASTLLENNSPLHF.